The 13 T cell receptor beta chains in this list originate from one sample, sequenced in a study of radiation and T cells in renal cell carcinoma. Time point noted: blood 2 weeks post-SBRT. Documented treatment: 15 Gy SBRT to primary tumor, nephrectomy 4 weeks later. Sequenced by immunoSEQ multiplex PCR; TCRdb stores in-frame clones only, minus some. The sample includes approximately 49,000 clones, less than 85% of them seen just once. The source was blood, collected from a patient whose treatment included radiotherapy and nephrectomy. The receptors come from a woman aged 70-85 years with renal cell carcinoma.

This clone was observed many times. V and J are TRBV30 and TRBJ1-5; the match to TRBD1 covers 8 bases. This CDR3 is 15 amino acids long. Germline V CDR1 and CDR2: GTSNPN, SVGIG (reference sequence). Trimming at V came to 2 bases and at J to 11 bases, leaving 14 bases not matched to a gene. The CDR3 nucleotides read TGTGCCTGGAGTCATGAGACAGGGGATTACGAGGCCCAGCATTTT. It specifies CAWSHETGDYEAQHF.

The chain is built from TRBV6-5 and TRBJ1-2; D remains unclear. Germline CDR1 is MNHEY and CDR2 is SVGAGI. The V end was cut by 0 bases, the J end by 8 bases, with 16 bases between. This CDR3 is 15 amino acids long. The CDR3 DNA sequence: TGTGCCAGCAGTTACTCGATCTGGGTCTTAGCGGGCTACACCTTC. This codes for CASSYSIWVLAGYTF.

The V gene is TRBV7-2, the J gene TRBJ2-7; 7 bases line up with TRBD1. The CDR3 runs 14 residues. The V gene end was trimmed by 5 bases and the J gene end by 2 bases; junction bases not matched to a gene: 6. Germline CDR1 and CDR2: SGHTA and FQGNSA. DNA of the CDR3: TGTGCCAGCAGCACCCATCAGGGGGCCTACGAGCAGTACTTC. As protein: CASSTHQGAYEQYF. The whole variable domain, filled in from reference TRBV7-2 and TRBJ2-7, reads GAGVSQSPSNKVTEKGKDVELRCDPISGHTALYWYRQSLGQGLEFLIYFQGNSAPDKSGLPSDRFSAERTGGSVSTLTIQRTQQEDSAVYLCASSTHQGAYEQYFGPGTRLTVT.

This clone is a singleton in its sample. The DNA of the CDR3 is TGCGCCAGCAGCACCTCGGACAGGGCCTACAATGAGCAGTTCTTC. Protein product: CASSTSDRAYNEQFF. This rearrangement joins TRBV5-1 to TRBJ2-1, with TRBD1 matching 8 bases. The CDR3 length is 15 residues. V trimming: 4 bases; J trimming: 2 bases; junction bases outside the gene matches: 5. Germline V lookup: CDR1 SGHRS, CDR2 YFSETQ.

In this sample, this clone turned up once. The gene calls are TRBV6-1 and TRBJ2-5, with 7 positions matching TRBD2. Per the germline V gene, CDR1 is MNHNS and CDR2 is SASEGT. V shed 6 bases, J shed 1 base, and the junction held 2 bases outside the gene matches. CDR3 length: 13 residues. CDR3 sequence (DNA): TGTGCCAGCAGAGGGACTACCCAAGAGACCCAGTACTTC. It is translated as CASRGTTQETQYF.

J is TRBJ1-2 and V is TRBV2; unclear D gene. Trimming removed 4 bases from V and 6 bases from J, with 12 bases in between. The CDR3 runs 13 residues. Per germline, CDR1 SNHLY and CDR2 FYNNEI. The CDR3 sequence is CASSVNLRNGYTF. In nucleotides, the CDR3 is TGTGCCAGCAGTGTAAACCTCAGGAATGGCTACACCTTC.

This CDR3 reads CASSPGTGRTYEQYF. CDR3 DNA sequence: TGTGCCAGCAGCCCCGGGACAGGCCGAACCTACGAGCAGTACTTC. This chain connects TRBV6-5 to TRBJ2-7; 8 nucleotides align to TRBD1. The CDR3 runs 15 residues. V lost 6 bases and J lost 2; bases outside the gene matches: 9. Germline V gene data show CDR1 as MNHEY and CDR2 as SVGAGI.

The chain recombines TRBV7-2 with TRBJ2-1; 7 bases line up with TRBD2. This CDR3 spans 15 amino acids. V was clipped by 7 bases and J by 4 bases; unmatched bases: 10. The germline gives CDR1 SGHTA, CDR2 FQGNSA. The CDR3 is CASNLLLASYNEQFF. Here the CDR3 DNA reads TGTGCCAGCAACTTGCTACTAGCGTCGTACAATGAGCAGTTCTTC.

The chain couples TRBV5-1 to TRBJ1-4; D possibly corresponds to TRBD1 (5 bases). Trimming left V 3 bases short and J 1 base short, with 7 bases between. CDR3 length: 14 amino acids. Germline loops: CDR1 SGHRS, CDR2 YFSETQ. CDR3 protein: CASSYGQTNEKLFF. The CDR3 nucleotides read TGCGCCAGCAGCTACGGACAAACTAATGAAAAACTGTTTTTT. Combining the CDR3 with reference TRBV5-1 and TRBJ1-4 gives the whole variable domain KAGVTQTPRYLIKTRGQQVTLSCSPISGHRSVSWYQQTPGQGLQFLFEYFSETQRNKGNFPGRFSGRQFSNSRSEMNVSTLELGDSALYLCASSYGQTNEKLFFGSGTQLSVL.

V usage is TRBV5-1 and J usage is TRBJ2-3; possibly TRBD1 or TRBD2 for D (5 bases each). V was shortened by 4 bases and J by 4 bases, with 13 bases between the two germline ends. Germline lookup yields CDR1 SGHRS and CDR2 YFSETQ. CDR3 size: 14 residues. CDR3 nucleotides: TGCGCCAGCAGCCCGGGACGGGCGGCAGATACGCAGTATTTT. Translated: CASSPGRAADTQYF.

This rearrangement joins TRBV15 to TRBJ1-5; 7 bases fit TRBD1. Germline trimming cut 1 base from V and 1 base from J; bases unmatched to any gene: 4. The CDR3 covers 16 residues. Germline V gene lookup returns CDR1 LNHNV and CDR2 YYDKDF (reference sequence). The CDR3 sequence: CATSRAQGLSNQPQHF. In DNA, the CDR3 is TGTGCCACCAGCAGAGCACAGGGGTTGAGCAATCAGCCCCAGCATTTT.

This sequence joins TRBV7-8 and TRBJ2-2; D gene ambiguous. V gave up 5 bases and J gave up 4 bases, with 14 bases separating them. Germline CDR1 is SGHVS and CDR2 is FQNEAQ. CDR3 size: 15 residues. CDR3 region: CASSPPRLGTGELFF. The CDR3 DNA reads TGTGCCAGCAGCCCCCCACGGCTCGGCACCGGGGAGCTGTTTTTT. Looking up the rest from reference TRBV7-8 and TRBJ2-2 gives the full variable domain: GAGVSQSPRYKVAKRGQDVALRCDPISGHVSLFWYQQALGQGPEFLTYFQNEAQLDKSGLPSDRFFAERPEGSVSTLKIQRTQQEDSAVYLCASSPPRLGTGELFFGEGSRLTVL.

The rearrangement uses TRBV6-6 and TRBJ1-1, with D hard to call. Trimming took off 2 bases at V and 1 base at J, with 5 bases between the two ends. This CDR3 has 13 residues. Germline V gene sequence: CDR1 MNHNY, CDR2 SVGAGI (reference sequence). For the CDR3, the DNA is TGTGCCAGCAGTTACCCCCAGAACACTGAAGCTTTCTTT. This encodes CASSYPQNTEAFF.